This T cell receptor beta chain stems from a study of molecular identifiers for immune sequencing clone quantification (dated by TCRdb to 2017 to 2018). About the full investigation: In a replicate experiment, RNA from around 20,000 or 100,000 naive CD8 T cells was split into five aliquots, four of which were sequenced. This methods study used CD8 T cells to benchmark TCR RNA copy counting and molecular-identifier clustering-based TCR repertoire sequencing (MIDCIRS).

Libraries of naive CD8 T cells were generated from roughly 20,000 to 1,000,000 sorted cells, with 10%, 30% or 50% of the purified RNA used. Naive CD8 T cells were FACS-sorted as CD8+CD4-CCR7+CD45RA+ on a BD FACSAria II into RLT Plus buffer. To test detection sensitivity, Jurkat RNA equal to ten TCR copies was added to samples of about 18,000-1,100,000 naive CD8 T cells. Enrichment of CD8 T cells was performed with RosetteSep CD8+ T Cell Enrichment Cocktail and Ficoll-Paque, after which ACK red cell lysis was carried out. General conclusions and limits of the study: Naive libraries contained spiked-in Jurkat TCR RNA (approximately ten copies' worth), which is not part of the donor repertoire. Modeling estimated about 3.3 recovered TCR RNA copies per cell, compared with roughly 10 by digital PCR, which implies roughly 30% capture efficiency. When barcode sub-clustering was not used, chimeric consensus sequences inflated TCR diversity, with chimeras reaching as high as 47%. Even against a background of 800,000 to 1,000,000 naive CD8 T cells, spiked-in Jurkat TCR RNA amounting to a single cell's worth was reported to be detectable. In CMV-specific effector cells, clones with more than 20 RNA copies contained over 98% of molecules, whereas in naive cells such clones contained under 1% of molecules. Highly expanded clone sizes could be underestimated if identical TCR molecules share a barcode.

The receptor library was made with PCR. The reads were generated on an Illumina HiSeq 4000. Bulk TCR libraries were made following a previously described method, with the TCR primers given in Table S5. The Qiagen AllPrep DNA/RNA kit was used to purify total RNA. Before any analysis, reads coming from multiple sequencing runs of the same library were combined into one pool. As for the original processing: Only reads with exact TCR constant sequence were kept, trimmed to 150 nt, and grouped by their 12-nt molecular barcodes. Reads within each barcode group were sub-clustered using a 15% Levenshtein threshold, and quality-weighted consensus sequences were constructed for each RNA molecule. Non-functional sequences were filtered out, along with any lower-count sequence sitting one edit away from another sequence. On the basis of fitting two negative binomial distributions, barcode sub-clusters with fewer than 20% of the maximum read count were discarded. TCRdb trimmed public reads at Q25 via fastp, called clones via MiXCR and kept in-frame beta chains. Identical CDR3 proteins give one entry, which carries the most common genes and DNA. For this entry, the V and J calls and clone size follow TCRdb and not the study's own pipeline. Here the sample has about 640,000 distinct CDR3 sequences; just under 20% occur a single time. The ten largest clones represent 0.7% to 1% of the sample.

Trimming removed 1 base from V and 5 bases from J, leaving 11 bases between the germline ends. CDR1 and CDR2 (SGHAT, FQNNGV) derive from the germline V gene. Measured from the cysteine to the phenylalanine, the CDR3 is 14 residues long. Here the CDR3 DNA is all that survives: 42 bases in frame from base 1. This clonotype appeared many times. Its target antigen remains unknown. No qualities accompany the bases; no much larger clone lies one base away. This receptor was taken from a human donor in good health. Some libraries in this study had Jurkat cell RNA spiked in. Sequenced input: naive CD8+ T cells from blood, with Jurkat cell RNA spiked in. Read against the paper, the sample's cell subset or site label means: FACS-sorted CD8+CD4-CCR7+CD45RA+ naive T cells. The V and J segments used are TRBV11-2 and TRBJ1-1; too little of a D gene remains to name it. This receptor carries the CDR3 CASSLVGSGTEAFF. The base sequence is TGTGCCAGCAGCTTAGTTGGAAGTGGGACTGAAGCTTTCTTT.